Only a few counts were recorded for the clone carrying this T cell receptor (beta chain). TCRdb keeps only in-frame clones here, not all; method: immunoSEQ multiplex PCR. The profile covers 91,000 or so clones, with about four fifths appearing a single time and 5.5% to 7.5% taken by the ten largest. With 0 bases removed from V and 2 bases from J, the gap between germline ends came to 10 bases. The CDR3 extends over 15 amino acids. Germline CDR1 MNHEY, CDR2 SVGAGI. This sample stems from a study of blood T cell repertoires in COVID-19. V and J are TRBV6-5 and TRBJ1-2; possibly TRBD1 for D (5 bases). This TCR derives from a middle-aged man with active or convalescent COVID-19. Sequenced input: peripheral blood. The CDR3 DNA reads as TGTGCCAGCAGTTACTCCCTTGGGGGGAACTATGGCTACACCTTC. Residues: CASSYSLGGNYGYTF.